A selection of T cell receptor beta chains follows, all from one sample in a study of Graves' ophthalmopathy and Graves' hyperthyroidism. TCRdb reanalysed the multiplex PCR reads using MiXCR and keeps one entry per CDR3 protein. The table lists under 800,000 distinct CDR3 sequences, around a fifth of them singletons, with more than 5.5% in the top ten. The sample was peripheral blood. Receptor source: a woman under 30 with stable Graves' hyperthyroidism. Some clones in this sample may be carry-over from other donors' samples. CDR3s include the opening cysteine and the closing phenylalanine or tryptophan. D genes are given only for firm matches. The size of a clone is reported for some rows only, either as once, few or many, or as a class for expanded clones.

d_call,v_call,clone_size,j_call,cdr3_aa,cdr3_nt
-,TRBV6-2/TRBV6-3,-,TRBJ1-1,CASSFPPPGGSGTEAFF,TGTGCCAGCAGTTTCCCGCCCCCCGGGGGAAGTGGGACTGAAGCTTTCTTT
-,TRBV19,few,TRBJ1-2,CASSIETGTNGYTF,TGTGCCAGTAGTATCGAGACAGGAACAAATGGCTACACCTTC
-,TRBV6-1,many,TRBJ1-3,CASRQTGWSSGNTIYF,TGTGCCAGCAGGCAGACAGGCTGGTCCTCTGGAAACACCATATATTTT
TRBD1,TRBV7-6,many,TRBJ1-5,CASSVERAGTGGNQPQHF,TGTGCCAGCAGCGTTGAACGTGCCGGGACAGGGGGGAATCAGCCCCAGCATTTT
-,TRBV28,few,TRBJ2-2,CASSFEGRGELFF,TGTGCCAGCAGTTTTGAAGGGAGGGGGGAGCTGTTTTTT
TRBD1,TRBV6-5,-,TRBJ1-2,CASSSTPGQGHGYTF,TGTGCCAGCAGTTCAACTCCGGGACAGGGGCATGGCTACACCTTC
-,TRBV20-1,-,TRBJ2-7,CSARGDNSFSYEQYF,TGCAGTGCTAGGGGGGACAACTCCTTTTCCTACGAGCAGTACTTC
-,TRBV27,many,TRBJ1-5,CASSAPGYNQPQHF,TGTGCCAGCAGTGCTCCGGGATACAATCAGCCCCAGCATTTT
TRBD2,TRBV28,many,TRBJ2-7,CASSLAGETYEQYF,TGTGCCAGCAGTTTAGCGGGAGAAACCTACGAGCAGTACTTC
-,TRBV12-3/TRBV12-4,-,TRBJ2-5,CASPARGGQETQYF,TGTGCCAGCCCGGCGAGGGGGGGCCAAGAGACCCAGTACTTC
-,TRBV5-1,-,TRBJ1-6,CASSSRGSSSPLHF,TGCGCCAGCAGCAGCAGGGGTTCGAGTTCACCCCTCCACTTT
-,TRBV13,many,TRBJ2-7,CASSLSASAEQYF,TGTGCCAGCAGCTTATCGGCTAGCGCCGAGCAGTACTTC
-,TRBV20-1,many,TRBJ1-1,CSAAGDKENTEAFF,TGCAGTGCTGCGGGTGACAAGGAGAACACTGAAGCTTTCTTT
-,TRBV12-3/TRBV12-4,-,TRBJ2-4,CAISESQLAKNIKYF,TGTGCCATCAGTGAGTCGCAACTAGCCAAAAACATTAAGTACTTC
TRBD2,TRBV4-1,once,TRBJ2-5,CASSQFLAGGVETQYF,TGCGCCAGCAGCCAATTCCTAGCGGGAGGCGTGGAGACCCAGTACTTC
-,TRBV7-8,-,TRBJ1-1,CASSHGDGKNTEAFF,TGTGCCAGCAGCCATGGGGACGGGAAGAACACTGAAGCTTTCTTT
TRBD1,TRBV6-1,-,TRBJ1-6,CASRARDSYNSPLHF,TGTGCCAGCAGGGCCAGGGACAGCTATAATTCACCCCTCCACTTT